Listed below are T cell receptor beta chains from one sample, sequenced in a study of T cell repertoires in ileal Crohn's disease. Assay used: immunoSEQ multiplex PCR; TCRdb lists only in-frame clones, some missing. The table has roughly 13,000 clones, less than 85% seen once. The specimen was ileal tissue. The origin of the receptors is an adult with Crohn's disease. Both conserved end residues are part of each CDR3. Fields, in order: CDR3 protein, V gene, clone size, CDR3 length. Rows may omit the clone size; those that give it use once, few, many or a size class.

CASSLRNSPLHF,TRBV4-1,.,12
CASSLVAGGFYGYTF,TRBV7-6,.,15
CASSEGHLEAFF,TRBV9,.,12
CASSLGQGNTEAFF,TRBV7-9,once,14
CASSFCGPLLYGYTF,TRBV7-9,.,15
CASSSQGGESSPLHF,TRBV28,.,15
CASSFTGDNTDTQYF,TRBV5-1,.,15
CASSPSQRGETQYF,TRBV14,.,14
CASSPGSGSPLHF,TRBV13,.,13
CASSLRGVVGDTQYF,TRBV7-3,.,15
CAWRRDRKYGYTF,TRBV30,.,13